A selection of T cell receptor beta chains follows, all from one sample in a study of early stage breast cancer tumors. Sequencing was performed with immunoSEQ multiplex PCR; in TCRdb, only in-frame clones are kept and a portion is missing. Among about 31,000 clones listed, roughly 77% were seen once. Sequenced sample: blood. These receptors were collected from a person aged 35 to 50 with breast cancer. Both conserved end residues are part of each CDR3. The D gene is left open where the match is weak. A clone size is listed for some rows: how often the clone was seen (once, few, many), or a class if it is expanded.

j_call v_call d_call clone_size cdr3_aa cdr3_nt
TRBJ1-3 TRBV19 NA few CASVRGYSGNTIYF TGTGCCTCCGTCCGGGGGTACTCTGGAAACACCATATATTTT
TRBJ1-4 TRBV9 TRBD1 NA CASGQGGATNEKLFF TGTGCCAGCGGACAGGGGGGAGCTACTAATGAAAAACTGTTTTTT
TRBJ2-5 TRBV5-8 NA NA CASSPDGVSGETQYF TGTGCCAGCAGCCCCGATGGGGTTTCGGGAGAGACCCAGTACTTC
TRBJ2-6 TRBV9 NA NA CASSGPRGPRSGANVLTF TGTGCCAGCAGCGGTCCGAGGGGACCACGCTCTGGGGCCAACGTCCTGACTTTC
TRBJ2-3 TRBV7-6 NA NA CASSFGRAGRQYF TGTGCCAGCAGCTTTGGGCGGGCAGGGAGGCAGTATTTT
TRBJ1-4 TRBV11-3 NA NA CASSLGRASEKLFF TGTGCCAGCAGCTTAGGGAGAGCGAGCGAAAAACTGTTTTTT
TRBJ2-5 TRBV19 TRBD1 NA CASSKRQGAGEETQYF TGTGCCAGTAGTAAAAGACAGGGGGCTGGGGAAGAGACCCAGTACTTC
TRBJ1-4 TRBV30 TRBD1 NA CAWSATGTGGEKLFF TGTGCCTGGAGTGCTACCGGGACAGGGGGGGAAAAACTGTTTTTT
TRBJ1-2 TRBV19 NA few CASTRFHTANYGYTF TGTGCCAGTACGAGGTTCCACACAGCTAACTATGGCTACACCTTC
TRBJ2-6 TRBV30 TRBD1 NA CAWMPLRGQVLSGANVLTF TGTGCCTGGATGCCCCTAAGGGGACAGGTACTATCTGGGGCCAACGTCCTGACTTTC
TRBJ2-7 TRBV5-4 NA NA CASSSSGTYNEQYF TGTGCCAGCAGCTCCTCCGGGACGTACAACGAGCAGTACTTC
TRBJ2-1 TRBV20-1 NA NA CSARGGVEQFF TGCAGTGCTAGGGGGGGCGTTGAGCAGTTCTTC
TRBJ2-5 TRBV29-1 TRBD2 NA CSARTGGAQETQYF TGCAGCGCCCGTACCGGGGGGGCCCAAGAGACCCAGTACTTC
TRBJ2-1 TRBV19 TRBD2 few CASSIRTSGLGEWEQFF TGTGCCAGTAGTATTCGGACTAGCGGGCTCGGCGAATGGGAGCAGTTCTTC
TRBJ2-5 TRBV7-2 TRBD2 NA CASSLRLAEETQYF TGTGCCAGCAGCTTGAGACTAGCGGAAGAGACCCAGTACTTC
TRBJ1-4 TRBV4-2 NA few CASSQSSRNTNEKLFF TGTGCCAGCAGCCAATCCAGCCGGAACACTAATGAAAAACTGTTTTTT
TRBJ2-3 TRBV9 TRBD2 NA CASSAGGLAGRDTQYF TGTGCCAGCAGCGCGGGGGGACTAGCGGGAAGGGATACGCAGTATTTT
TRBJ2-3 TRBV7-2 TRBD2 NA CASSLRGSGRSFF TGTGCCAGCAGCTTACGGGGTAGCGGGAGATCCTTTTTT
TRBJ2-7 TRBV5-5 TRBD1 NA CASSFDGQGVYEQYF TGTGCCAGCAGCTTCGACGGACAGGGCGTGTACGAGCAGTACTTC
TRBJ1-2 TRBV28 TRBD1 NA CASSILFGTVVYGYTF TGTGCCAGCAGTATCCTTTTCGGGACAGTTGTTTATGGCTACACCTTC
TRBJ2-3 TRBV6-5 NA NA CASRSELSGTDTQYF TGTGCCAGCAGGTCGGAACTATCGGGCACAGATACGCAGTATTTT
TRBJ1-5 TRBV4-1 NA NA CASSQQESGGQPQHF TGCGCCAGCAGCCAACAAGAGAGCGGTGGTCAGCCCCAGCATTTT
TRBJ2-6 TRBV6-1 NA NA CASIPQGRGANVLTF TGTGCCAGCATCCCCCAGGGGAGAGGGGCCAACGTCCTGACTTTC
TRBJ2-3 TRBV9 NA NA CASSSDHLDTQYF TGTGCCAGCAGTTCAGACCACTTGGATACGCAGTATTTT
TRBJ2-5 TRBV10-2 TRBD2 NA CASLGLAGTEETQYF TGCGCCAGCCTAGGACTAGCGGGAACGGAAGAGACCCAGTACTTC
TRBJ2-3 TRBV18 NA NA CASSQAQPQTSTDTQYF TGTGCCAGCTCACAAGCACAGCCTCAGACGAGCACAGATACGCAGTATTTT
TRBJ2-7 TRBV10-3 TRBD2 NA CAISESRELEQYF TGTGCCATCAGTGAGTCGCGGGAGCTCGAGCAGTACTTC
TRBJ2-3 TRBV7-9 TRBD1 NA CASSYRQGGSTDTQYF TGTGCCAGCAGCTACAGACAGGGGGGCAGCACAGATACGCAGTATTTT
TRBJ2-7 TRBV10-3 NA few CAISDRGGRYEQYF TGTGCCATCAGTGATAGGGGCGGTCGCTACGAGCAGTACTTC
TRBJ1-5 TRBV27 NA NA CASSRTYNQPQHF TGTGCCAGCAGTCGGACGTACAATCAGCCCCAGCATTTT
TRBJ2-2 TRBV4-1 TRBD1 NA CASSQPRTGTGNTGELFF TGCGCCAGCAGCCAACCCCGTACCGGGACAGGGAACACCGGGGAGCTGTTTTTT
TRBJ2-2 TRBV4-1 NA NA CASSQEDRSNTGELFF TGCGCCAGCAGCCAGGAAGACAGGTCGAACACCGGGGAGCTGTTTTTT
TRBJ1-3 TRBV10-3 NA few CAITADAFSGNTIYF TGTGCCATCACCGCGGACGCCTTCTCTGGAAACACCATATATTTT
TRBJ2-1 TRBV19 TRBD1 NA CASTAGTGSYNEQFF TGTGCCAGTACCGCCGGGACAGGGTCTTACAATGAGCAGTTCTTC
TRBJ1-2 TRBV5-4 NA NA CASRAKWEGGDGYTF TGTGCCAGCAGAGCCAAATGGGAGGGAGGGGATGGCTACACCTTC
TRBJ1-3 TRBV7-9 NA NA CASSTRWQRGSGNTIYF TGTGCCAGCAGCACTAGGTGGCAGCGGGGGTCTGGAAACACCATATATTTT
TRBJ1-2 TRBV19 TRBD1 NA CASSADRGWSGYTF TGTGCCAGTAGTGCTGACAGGGGCTGGTCTGGCTACACCTTC
TRBJ2-7 TRBV4-3 TRBD2 NA CASSQFRLAGGKAYEQYF TGCGCCAGCAGCCAATTTAGGCTAGCGGGAGGTAAGGCCTACGAGCAGTACTTC
TRBJ2-3 TRBV5-1 TRBD1 NA CASSLDRGHTDTQYF TGCGCCAGCAGCTTGGACAGGGGGCACACAGATACGCAGTATTTT
TRBJ1-1 TRBV7-9 TRBD1 NA CASSRGQGGAEAFF TGTGCCAGCAGCAGAGGACAGGGTGGAGCTGAAGCTTTCTTT
TRBJ1-2 TRBV28 TRBD1 NA CASRFPRGQIYGYTF TGTGCCAGCAGGTTCCCCCGGGGACAGATCTATGGCTACACCTTC
TRBJ2-7 TRBV7-2 TRBD1 NA CASSLRDGQGSSYEQYF TGTGCCAGCAGCTTGAGAGACGGACAGGGGAGCTCCTACGAGCAGTACTTC